This T cell receptor beta chain was sequenced for a study of B cell selection in AIRE deficiency. Sorted regulatory T cells were CD4-positive, CD25-high and CD127-low or negative. The study, taken as a whole, reports: Shorter CDR3s marked shared Treg sequences, biased toward few non-templated insertions. TCRbeta-only data showed under 45% of shared healthy Treg sequences in healthy Tconv. Roughly 31% of healthy-shared Treg TCRbeta sequences appeared in patient Tconv cells.

In the original processing: Pooled Tregs gave around 5.6x10^4 patient and approximately 9.2x10^4 donor TCRbeta sequences. TCRdb keeps only in-frame clones here, not all; method: immunoSEQ multiplex PCR. V, J and clone size reflect that table, while D and trimming were determined from the DNA. The data hold around 20,000 clones, with about 94% observed a single time. A word on this clone: Its antigen remains unknown.

The source is a human donor with AIRE deficiency. Sequenced material: Tregs sorted from PBMCs.

The CDR3 DNA follows: TGTGCCAGCAGCCAACGAAGCGGGTCGCCGCAGTTCTTC. It encodes CASSQRSGSPQFF. The chain employs TRBV14 and TRBJ2-1, with D maybe TRBD2 (6 bases). Germline V gene lookup returns CDR1 SGHDN and CDR2 FVKESK. Trimming left V 2 bases short and J 12 bases short, with 14 bases between. CDR3 length: 13 amino acids.